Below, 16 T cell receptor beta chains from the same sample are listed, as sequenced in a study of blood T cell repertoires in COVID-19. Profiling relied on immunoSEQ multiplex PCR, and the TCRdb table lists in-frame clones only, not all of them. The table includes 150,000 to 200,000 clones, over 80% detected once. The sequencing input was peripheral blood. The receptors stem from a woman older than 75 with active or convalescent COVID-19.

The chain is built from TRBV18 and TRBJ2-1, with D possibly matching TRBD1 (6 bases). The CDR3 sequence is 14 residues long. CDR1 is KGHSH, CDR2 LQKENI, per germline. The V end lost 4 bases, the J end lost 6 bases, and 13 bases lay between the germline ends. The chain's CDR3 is CASSRDTNVNEQFF. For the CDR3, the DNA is TGTGCCAGCTCACGGGACACCAATGTCAATGAGCAGTTCTTC.

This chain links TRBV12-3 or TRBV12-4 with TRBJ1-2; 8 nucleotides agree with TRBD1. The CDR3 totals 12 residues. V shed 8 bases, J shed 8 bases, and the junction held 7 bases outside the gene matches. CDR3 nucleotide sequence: TGTGCCAGCGTAGGAGACAGGGGCGGCTACACCTTC. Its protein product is CASVGDRGGYTF.

DNA of the CDR3: TGCGCCAGCAGCTTGGGGGGACAGGGTGAAGCTTTCTTT. Its protein is CASSLGGQGEAFF. The chain couples TRBV5-1 to TRBJ1-1; the match to TRBD1 covers 9 bases. The CDR3 is 13 residues long. In germline, CDR1 is SGHRS, CDR2 YFSETQ. Unmatched junction bases numbered 1, after V lost 0 bases and J lost 7 bases. The whole variable domain, filled in from reference TRBV5-1 and TRBJ1-1, reads KAGVTQTPRYLIKTRGQQVTLSCSPISGHRSVSWYQQTPGQGLQFLFEYFSETQRNKGNFPGRFSGRQFSNSRSEMNVSTLELGDSALYLCASSLGGQGEAFFGQGTRLTVV.

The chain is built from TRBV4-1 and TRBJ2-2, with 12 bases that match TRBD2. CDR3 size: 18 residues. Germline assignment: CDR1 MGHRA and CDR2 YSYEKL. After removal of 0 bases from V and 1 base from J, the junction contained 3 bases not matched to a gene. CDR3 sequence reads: CASSQEGLAGGNTGELFF. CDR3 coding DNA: TGCGCCAGCAGCCAAGAGGGACTAGCGGGTGGGAACACCGGGGAGCTGTTTTTT.

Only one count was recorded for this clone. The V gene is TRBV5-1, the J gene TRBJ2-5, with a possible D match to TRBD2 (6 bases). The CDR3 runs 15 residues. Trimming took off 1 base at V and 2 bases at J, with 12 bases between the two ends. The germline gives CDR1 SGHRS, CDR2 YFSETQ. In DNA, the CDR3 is TGCGCCAGCAGCTTGACCCCTAGCGCACAAGAGACCCAGTACTTC. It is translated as CASSLTPSAQETQYF.

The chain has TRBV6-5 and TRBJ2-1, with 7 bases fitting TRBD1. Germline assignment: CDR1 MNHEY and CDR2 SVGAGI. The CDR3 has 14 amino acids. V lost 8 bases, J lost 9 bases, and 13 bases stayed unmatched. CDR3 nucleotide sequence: TGTGCCAGCCAGTGGACAGGCGGTATCCCTGAGCAGTTCTTC. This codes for CASQWTGGIPEQFF.

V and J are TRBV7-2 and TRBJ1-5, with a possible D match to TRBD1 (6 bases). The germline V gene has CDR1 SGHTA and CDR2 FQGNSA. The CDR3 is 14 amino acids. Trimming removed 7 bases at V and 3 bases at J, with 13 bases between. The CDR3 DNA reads TGTGCCAGCACCGAGACAGGATTCAATCAGCCCCAGCATTTT. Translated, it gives CASTETGFNQPQHF.

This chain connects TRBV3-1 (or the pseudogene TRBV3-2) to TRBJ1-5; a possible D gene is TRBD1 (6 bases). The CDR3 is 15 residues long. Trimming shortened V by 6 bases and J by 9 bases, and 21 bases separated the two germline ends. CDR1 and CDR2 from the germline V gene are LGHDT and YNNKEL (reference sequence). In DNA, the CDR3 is TGTGCCAGCAGGAGAACAGGGTTCCTCCTTCTGCCCCAGCATTTT. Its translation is CASRRTGFLLLPQHF.

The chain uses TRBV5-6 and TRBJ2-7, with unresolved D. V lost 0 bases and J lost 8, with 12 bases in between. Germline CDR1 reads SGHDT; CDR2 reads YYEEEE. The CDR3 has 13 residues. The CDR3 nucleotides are TGTGCCAGCAGCTTGGGGGCTGAGAGTCAGCAGTACTTC. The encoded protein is CASSLGAESQQYF.

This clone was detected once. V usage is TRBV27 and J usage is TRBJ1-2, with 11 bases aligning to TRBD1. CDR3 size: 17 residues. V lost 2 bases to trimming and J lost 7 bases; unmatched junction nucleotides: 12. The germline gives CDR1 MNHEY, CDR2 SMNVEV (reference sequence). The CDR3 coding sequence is TGTGCCAGCAGTTTAGAGGGACAGGGGGTTGGTTGGAGTGGCTACACCTTC. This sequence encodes CASSLEGQGVGWSGYTF.

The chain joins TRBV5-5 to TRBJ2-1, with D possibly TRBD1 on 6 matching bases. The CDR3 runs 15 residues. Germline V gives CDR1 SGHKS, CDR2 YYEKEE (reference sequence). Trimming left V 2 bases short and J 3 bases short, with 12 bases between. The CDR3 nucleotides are TGTGCCAGCAGCTTATTTTCACAGGGCTACAATGAGCAGTTCTTC. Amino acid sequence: CASSLFSQGYNEQFF.

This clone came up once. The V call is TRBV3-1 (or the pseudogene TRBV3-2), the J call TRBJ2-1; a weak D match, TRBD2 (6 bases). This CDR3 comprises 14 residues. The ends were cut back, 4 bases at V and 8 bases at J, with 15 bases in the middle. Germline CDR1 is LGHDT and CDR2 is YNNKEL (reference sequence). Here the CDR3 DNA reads TGTGCCAGCAGCCCGTCCGGGACTCGGGATGAGCAGTTCTTC. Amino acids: CASSPSGTRDEQFF.

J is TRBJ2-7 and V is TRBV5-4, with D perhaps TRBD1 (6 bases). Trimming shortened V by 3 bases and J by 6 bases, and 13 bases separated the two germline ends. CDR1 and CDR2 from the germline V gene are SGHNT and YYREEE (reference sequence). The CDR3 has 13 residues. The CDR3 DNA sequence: TGTGCCAGCAGCTCACAGGGAGTCATCGAGCAGTACTTC. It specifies CASSSQGVIEQYF.

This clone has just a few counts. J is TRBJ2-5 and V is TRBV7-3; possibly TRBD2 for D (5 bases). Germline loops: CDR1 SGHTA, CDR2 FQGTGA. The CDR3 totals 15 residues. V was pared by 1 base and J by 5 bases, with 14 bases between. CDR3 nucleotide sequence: TGTGCCAGCAGCTTAAATGGCGGGCCGGGGGAGACCCAGTACTTC. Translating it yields CASSLNGGPGETQYF.

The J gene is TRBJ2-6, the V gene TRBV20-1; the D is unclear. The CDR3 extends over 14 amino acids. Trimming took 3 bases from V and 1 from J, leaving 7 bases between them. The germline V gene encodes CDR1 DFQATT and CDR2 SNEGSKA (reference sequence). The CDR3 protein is CSASELSGANVLTF. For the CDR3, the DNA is TGCAGTGCTAGTGAACTTTCTGGGGCCAACGTCCTGACTTTC.

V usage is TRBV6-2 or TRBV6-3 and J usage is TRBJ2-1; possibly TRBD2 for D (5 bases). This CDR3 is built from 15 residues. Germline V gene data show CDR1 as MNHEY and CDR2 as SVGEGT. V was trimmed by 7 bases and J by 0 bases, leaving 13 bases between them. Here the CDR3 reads CASTPADLSYNEQFF. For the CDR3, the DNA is TGTGCCAGCACCCCAGCGGACCTCTCCTACAATGAGCAGTTCTTC.